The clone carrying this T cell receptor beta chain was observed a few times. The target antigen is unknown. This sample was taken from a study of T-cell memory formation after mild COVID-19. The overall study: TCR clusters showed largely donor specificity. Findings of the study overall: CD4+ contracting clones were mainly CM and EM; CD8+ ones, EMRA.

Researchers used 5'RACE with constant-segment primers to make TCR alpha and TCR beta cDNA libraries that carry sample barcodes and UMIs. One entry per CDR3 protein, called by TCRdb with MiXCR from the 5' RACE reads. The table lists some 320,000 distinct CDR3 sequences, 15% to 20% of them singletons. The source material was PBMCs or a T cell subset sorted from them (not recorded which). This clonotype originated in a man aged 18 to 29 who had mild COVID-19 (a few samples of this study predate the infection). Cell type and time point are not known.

The chain's CDR3 is CSVVPRDTDTQYF. The CDR3 DNA reads as TGCAGCGTTGTACCGAGGGACACAGATACGCAGTATTTT. V gene TRBV29-1 combines with J gene TRBJ2-3; possible D gene TRBD2, 5 bases. V dropped 4 bases and J dropped 2 bases, with 10 bases sitting between them. Germline V gives CDR1 SQVTM, CDR2 ANQGSEA. This CDR3 is built from 13 residues.